The clone carrying this TCR beta chain showed up just once. What it binds is not known. Anti-CD3/anti-CD28 beads served as a nonspecific positive control stimulus. Sorting selected CD4+ T cells upregulating both CD40 ligand and CD69. These HIV-1-infected adults initiated suppressive ART in chronic infection. A roughly 20-hour stimulation of CD8-depleted PBMCs used anti-CD28/CD49d costimulation, CD40-blocking antibody and enfuvirtide. This record comes from a study of persistence of HIV-infected CD4 T cells. Looking at the study overall: Blood samples, up to 180 mL, came from multiple time points, except a couple of leukapheresis donors sampled once.

Germline loops: CDR1 KGHSH, CDR2 LQKENI. The CDR3 is 14 amino acids. Trimming shortened V by 0 bases and J by 2 bases, and 7 bases separated the two germline ends. This was the immunoSEQ version 4 assay in survey mode. TCRdb keeps only in-frame clones here, not all; method: immunoSEQ multiplex PCR. The sample includes roughly 43,000 clones, around 90% of them seen just once. The sequencing here drew on CD4+ T cells sorted from PBMCs after approximately 20-hour stimulation, taken from a patient who received antiretroviral therapy. The clonotype was recovered from an adult man with HIV who was CMV-seropositive. V is TRBV18 and J is TRBJ1-2; D is unclear. CDR3 DNA sequence: TGTGCCAGCTCACCACCTGAAAGGAACTATGGCTACACCTTC. This sequence encodes CASSPPERNYGYTF.